The 30 T cell receptor beta chains listed next were all sequenced from one sample in a study of OX40 agonist ivuxolimab in advanced cancers. The data were produced by immunoSEQ multiplex PCR, yet TCRdb's version contains in-frame clones alone and is incomplete. This sample has more than 10,000 clones, with 75% to 85% found just once. The sequencing here drew on CD4+ or CD8+ T cells sorted from blood, taken in a trial of the OX40 agonist ivuxolimab. These receptors were obtained from an adult with an advanced solid tumor such as melanoma, head and neck, liver or kidney cancer.

As regards this clone: Mismatch with germline at one junction end may stem from a read error. The V gene is TRBV11-2, the J gene TRBJ2-7; no reliable D call. From germline, CDR1 is SGHAT and CDR2 FQNNGV. The CDR3 has 13 amino acids. In nucleotides, the CDR3 is TGTGCCAGCAGGTTAGCCGATCCCTACGAGCAGTACTTC. Translated, it gives CASRLADPYEQYF.

The V gene is TRBV5-8, the J gene TRBJ2-1; D unclear. CDR3 length equals 13 residues. Deletions cut 4 bases from V and 6 bases from J, with 11 bases between. In germline, CDR1 is SGHTS, CDR2 YDEGEE. The CDR3 nucleotides are TGTGCCAGCAGCCTCCCCTCCCTCAATGAGCAGTTCTTC. It translates to CASSLPSLNEQFF.

This sequence joins TRBV9 and TRBJ2-5, with 10 nucleotides matching TRBD1. CDR1 is SGDLS and CDR2 is YYNGEE in the germline V gene. Trimming removed 4 bases from V and 4 bases from J; junction bases left unmatched: 4. The CDR3 is 14 amino acids. This CDR3 is CASSRGQGLETQYF. The CDR3 DNA reads TGTGCCAGCAGCCGGGGACAGGGGTTAGAGACCCAGTACTTC.

This chain connects TRBV5-8 to TRBJ2-3, with D possibly TRBD2 on 5 matching bases. The CDR3 totals 15 residues. Germline V gene data show CDR1 as SGHTS and CDR2 as YDEGEE. V was pared by 3 bases and J by 4 bases, with 15 bases between. CDR3 DNA: TGTGCCAGCAGCTCTCAATTCGCGGGCTCAGATACGCAGTATTTT. As protein: CASSSQFAGSDTQYF.

The V gene is TRBV13, the J gene TRBJ2-3, with 9 bases identical to TRBD2. J lost 9 bases, V lost 6 bases, and 10 bases had no gene match. The germline gives CDR1 PRHDT, CDR2 FYEKMQ (reference sequence). The length of the CDR3 is 14 residues. CDR3 protein: CASRSRGGPGTQYF. The CDR3 nucleotides read TGTGCCAGCAGATCGCGGGGGGGCCCCGGCACGCAGTATTTT.

The chain has TRBV5-3 and TRBJ1-1; D perhaps matches TRBD1 (6 bases). TRBV5-3 is recorded as an ORF, its role being uncertain. The CDR3 loop spans 16 amino acids. The V end was cut by 2 bases, the J end by 6 bases, with 20 bases between. The CDR3 sequence is CARSLLRTDLIPEAFF. In DNA form, the CDR3 reads TGTGCCAGAAGCTTACTCCGGACAGATTTGATCCCTGAAGCTTTCTTT.

The genes are TRBV30 and TRBJ2-7; D gene unclear. CDR1 is GTSNPN and CDR2 is SVGIG in the germline V gene (reference sequence). The CDR3 has 12 amino acids. V dropped 2 bases and J dropped 1 base, with 6 bases sitting between them. The CDR3 DNA reads TGTGCCTGGAGTTTTGAATCCTACGAGCAGTACTTC. Translated: CAWSFESYEQYF.

This chain uses TRBV6-5 with TRBJ1-1, with D hard to call. The CDR3 is 13 residues long. V lost 0 bases, J lost 7 bases, and 9 bases lay in between. Per the germline V gene, CDR1 is MNHEY and CDR2 is SVGAGI. The CDR3 DNA sequence: TGTGCCAGCAGTTACTCCGGGCCGTTTGAAGCTTTCTTT. It codes for CASSYSGPFEAFF.

The CDR3 here is CASRYATVLGQPQHF. CDR3 bases: TGTGCCAGCAGATACGCGACCGTTTTAGGGCAGCCCCAGCATTTT. V and J are TRBV6-1 and TRBJ1-5; D unresolved. There are 15 residues in the CDR3. V shed 6 bases and J shed 7 bases, with 19 bases lying between them. Germline V lookup: CDR1 MNHNS, CDR2 SASEGT.

The chain joins TRBV15 to TRBJ2-3, with D possibly being TRBD2 (5 bases). This CDR3 spans 15 amino acids. With 0 bases removed from V and 2 bases from J, the gap between germline ends came to 9 bases. The germline CDR1 and CDR2 sequences are LNHNV and YYDKDF (reference sequence). The CDR3 region has the DNA TGTGCCACCAGCAGAGACGAGGGTCTCACAGATACGCAGTATTTT. It translates to CATSRDEGLTDTQYF. The variable domain in full, completed from reference TRBV15 and TRBJ2-3, reads DAMVIQNPRYQVTQFGKPVTLSCSQTLNHNVMYWYQQKSSQAPKLLFHYYDKDFNNEADTPDNFQSRRPNTSFCFLDIRSPGLGDTAMYLCATSRDEGLTDTQYFGPGTRLTVL.

V is TRBV5-6 and J is TRBJ2-7; no firm D call. Germline V lookup: CDR1 SGHDT, CDR2 YYEEEE. There are 14 residues in the CDR3. Trimming shortened V by 1 base and J by 0 bases, and 8 bases separated the two germline ends. The CDR3 loop reads CASSLFGSSYEQYF. The CDR3 nucleotides read TGTGCCAGCAGCTTGTTCGGCAGCTCCTACGAGCAGTACTTC.

J is TRBJ2-1 and V is TRBV4-1; D is perhaps TRBD1 (5 bases). CDR1 MGHRA and CDR2 YSYEKL come from the germline V gene. This CDR3 has 15 residues. The V and J ends lost 8 bases and 4 bases respectively, with 18 bases between them. This CDR3 reads CASQFGAGKYNEQFF. The CDR3 DNA reads as TGCGCCAGCCAATTTGGGGCAGGAAAATACAATGAGCAGTTCTTC.

The rearrangement links TRBV7-9 to TRBJ1-5; D is perhaps TRBD1 (6 bases). The CDR3 is 18 residues long. CDR1 SEHNR and CDR2 FQNEAQ come from the germline V gene (reference sequence). V gave up 7 bases and J gave up 0 bases, with 22 bases separating them. The DNA of the CDR3 is TGTGCCAGCACCTCCGGGGGATCAGGGGTTTATAGCAATCAGCCCCAGCATTTT. It translates to CASTSGGSGVYSNQPQHF.

DNA of the CDR3: TGTGCCTGGAGGGGATCCGACAGGCCCTACTACGAGCAGTACTTC. Translated, it gives CAWRGSDRPYYEQYF. The rearrangement joins TRBV30 to TRBJ2-7; D may be TRBD1 (6 bases). Between the trimmed V and J ends, which lost 3 bases and 3 bases, there was a span of 18 bases. The V gene's germline CDR1 is GTSNPN and CDR2 SVGIG (reference sequence). CDR3 size: 15 residues.

The chain joins TRBV27 to TRBJ1-6; a weak D match, TRBD1 (6 bases). V was trimmed by 5 bases and J by 3 bases, leaving 14 bases between them. CDR3 length: 16 residues. Germline V gene sequence: CDR1 MNHEY, CDR2 SMNVEV (reference sequence). The CDR3 region is CASSLIQGNYNSPLHF. In nucleotides, the CDR3 is TGTGCCAGCAGTCTCATACAGGGAAACTATAATTCACCCCTCCACTTT.

This clone was observed a few times. This rearrangement joins TRBV27 to TRBJ1-2, with TRBD1 matching over 9 bases. CDR1 MNHEY and CDR2 SMNVEV come from the germline V gene (reference sequence). V dropped 6 bases and J dropped 3; count of bases not matched to a gene: 11. This CDR3 comprises 16 residues. Here the CDR3 reads CASSDVTGTGYYGYTF. CDR3 in DNA: TGTGCCAGCAGCGACGTTACCGGGACAGGGTACTATGGCTACACCTTC.

The chain has TRBV6-1 and TRBJ1-1; no definite D call. V lost 7 bases and J lost 1, with 13 bases in between. CDR1 and CDR2 from the germline V gene are MNHNS and SASEGT. The CDR3 is made up of 14 amino acids. In DNA form, the CDR3 reads TGTGCCAGCAAAACTACCGGCAGGAACACTGAAGCTTTCTTT. This translates into CASKTTGRNTEAFF.

V usage is TRBV15 and J usage is TRBJ2-1; TRBD2 matches at 7 bases. Per germline, CDR1 LNHNV and CDR2 YYDKDF (reference sequence). The CDR3 runs 14 residues. The trim removed 0 bases at V and 9 bases at J, leaving 5 bases unmatched. CDR3 region: CATSRDWGGGEQFF. The CDR3 DNA is TGTGCCACCAGCAGAGATTGGGGCGGGGGTGAGCAGTTCTTC.

This sequence joins TRBV20-1 and TRBJ2-1; 10 bases align to TRBD1. Germline-derived CDR1 and CDR2 are DFQATT and SNEGSKA (reference sequence). The CDR3 extends over 11 amino acids. Trimming removed 6 bases from V and 9 bases from J; junction bases left unmatched: 2. In nucleotides, the CDR3 is TGCAGTGCGGGACAGGGGACTGAGCAGTTCTTC. Translating gives CSAGQGTEQFF.

This clone was found a few times. The V call is TRBV12-5, the J call TRBJ2-1; D is possibly TRBD1 or TRBD2 (5 bases each). The V end lost 5 bases, the J end lost 0 bases, and 11 bases lay between the germline ends. The length of the CDR3 is 15 residues. Germline CDR1 LGHNT, CDR2 FRNRAP. CDR3 nucleotide sequence: TGTGCTAGTGGTCGGGACGAAAGCTCCTACAATGAGCAGTTCTTC. It translates to CASGRDESSYNEQFF. Complete variable domain (other parts from reference TRBV12-5 and TRBJ2-1): DARVTQTPRHKVTEMGQEVTMRCQPILGHNTVFWYRQTMMQGLELLAYFRNRAPLDDSGMPKDRFSAEMPDATLATLKIQPSEPRDSAVYFCASGRDESSYNEQFFGPGTRLTVL.

This clone appeared a single time. The chain couples TRBV27 to TRBJ2-7; TRBD2 matches 14 bases. CDR1 is MNHEY, CDR2 SMNVEV, per germline (reference sequence). This CDR3 has 14 residues. V trimming: 6 bases; J trimming: 6 bases; junction bases outside the gene matches: 4. CDR3 amino acids: CASRVGLAGGEQYF. CDR3 DNA: TGTGCCAGCAGGGTCGGACTAGCGGGGGGCGAGCAGTACTTC.

The rearrangement joins TRBV13 to TRBJ2-2; D uncertain. Germline V CDR1 and CDR2: PRHDT, FYEKMQ (reference sequence). V shed 4 bases and J shed 9 bases, with 9 bases lying between them. The CDR3 length is 12 residues. CDR3: CASSSSGRELFF. Written as DNA, the CDR3 is TGTGCCAGCAGCTCCTCTGGGAGGGAGCTGTTTTTT.

J is TRBJ2-2 and V is TRBV28; D gene unclear. The V and J ends lost 3 bases and 1 base respectively, with 15 bases between them. This CDR3 comprises 17 residues. Germline V gene lookup returns CDR1 MDHEN and CDR2 SYDVKM. The CDR3 region has the DNA TGTGCCAGCAGTTTTGCCCTCGGAGAAGGGAACACCGGGGAGCTGTTTTTT. Encoded protein: CASSFALGEGNTGELFF.

This chain links TRBV5-8 with TRBJ2-2; 14 bases match TRBD2. Germline V CDR1 and CDR2: SGHTS, YDEGEE. This CDR3 has 16 residues. With V trimmed by 3 bases and J by 3 bases, 1 base remained unmatched. The CDR3 here is CASSSGLAGDTGELFF. Here the CDR3 DNA reads TGTGCCAGCAGCTCGGGACTAGCGGGGGACACCGGGGAGCTGTTTTTT.

The chain combines TRBV7-9 with TRBJ2-7; the D call may be TRBD1 or TRBD2 (5 bases each). Germline values: CDR1 SEHNR, CDR2 FQNEAQ (reference sequence). This CDR3 has 15 residues. Trimming took off 5 bases at V and 6 bases at J, with 20 bases between the two ends. The CDR3 loop is CASSPKQGPLSEQYF. CDR3 nucleotide sequence: TGTGCCAGCAGCCCAAAGCAGGGACCCCTTTCCGAGCAGTACTTC.

The gene calls are TRBV6-5 and TRBJ1-2; a possible D gene is TRBD1 (6 bases). Germline CDR1 reads MNHEY; CDR2 reads SVGAGI. V lost 5 bases, J lost 3 bases, and 10 bases lay in between. This CDR3 spans 13 amino acids. The DNA for the CDR3 is TGTGCCAGCAGTGCCACAGGGTACTATGGCTACACCTTC. The encoded protein is CASSATGYYGYTF.

The rearrangement uses TRBV7-2 and TRBJ1-5; 7 bases agree with TRBD1. CDR1 is SGHTA and CDR2 is FQGNSA in the germline V gene. The CDR3 runs 16 residues. The V gene end was trimmed by 5 bases and the J gene end by 0 bases; junction bases not matched to a gene: 7. The CDR3 DNA reads TGTGCCAGCAGCGCGGGACAGATAAATAGCAATCAGCCCCAGCATTTT. As protein: CASSAGQINSNQPQHF.

This chain joins TRBV7-2 and TRBJ2-5; D is possibly TRBD2 (6 bases). The V end was cut by 5 bases, the J end by 3 bases, with 16 bases between. Germline V gene sequence: CDR1 SGHTA, CDR2 FQGNSA. The CDR3 length is 15 residues. The CDR3 nucleotides read TGTGCCAGCAGCCCCGGGGGACGGGAAGAAGAGACCCAGTACTTC. It yields the protein CASSPGGREEETQYF.

V gene TRBV23-1 combines with J gene TRBJ2-4; 10 bases map to TRBD2. TRBV23-1 is identified as an open reading frame with a role that is uncertain. The CDR3 loop spans 13 amino acids. The ends lost 6 bases at V and 5 bases at J; junction bases unmatched: 1. The CDR3 DNA reads as TGCGCCAGCAGCCTAGCGGGGGAAAACATTCAGTACTTC. Amino acid sequence: CASSLAGENIQYF.

The CDR3 sequence is CASSLMPGTSYYEQYF. CDR3 DNA sequence: TGTGCCAGCAGCTTAATGCCCGGGACTAGCTATTACGAGCAGTACTTC. The chain uses TRBV7-9 and TRBJ2-7; 9 bases agree with TRBD2. The length of the CDR3 is 16 residues. The germline V gene encodes CDR1 SEHNR and CDR2 FQNEAQ (reference sequence). V was pared by 2 bases and J by 4 bases, with 9 bases of the junction left unmatched. The variable domain in full, completed from reference TRBV7-9 and TRBJ2-7, reads DTGVSQNPRHKITKRGQNVTFRCDPISEHNRLYWYRQTLGQGPEFLTYFQNEAQLEKSRLLSDRFSAERPKGSFSTLEIQRTEQGDSAMYLCASSLMPGTSYYEQYFGPGTRLTVT.